This T cell receptor beta chain was found in a study of technical replicates of blood from several donors. Looked up from germline, CDR1 is SGHDN and CDR2 is FVKESK. The CDR3 has 18 residues. With V trimmed by 3 bases and J by 4 bases, 12 bases remained unmatched. Repertoires were generated with immunoSEQ multiplex PCR, while TCRdb's copy carries only in-frame clones and drops some. There are tens of thousands of clones in the sample; more than 75% occur only once, and 4.5% to 6.5% lies in the top ten. The sample comprised PBMCs. This TCR was sampled from a human donor in good health. Some clones in this sample may be carry-over from other donors' samples. The V call is TRBV14, the J call TRBJ1-1; 12 bases align to TRBD1. The CDR3 nucleotides read TGTGCCAGCAGCCATAGACCGGGACAGGGGGCTTTGAGCACTGAAGCTTTCTTT. This sequence encodes CASSHRPGQGALSTEAFF.